Each of the 29 T cell receptor beta chains below was sequenced from the same sample in a study of beta chain features in type 1 diabetes. As every portion of the isolated RNA was reverse transcribed, the sequencing read expressed TCRB transcripts. Here immunoSEQ multiplex PCR was the method, and the copy in TCRdb shows in-frame clones only, minus some. Of about 930,000 clones listed, 17% are singletons. Sequencing was carried out using naive CD4+ T cells from blood. The receptors were gathered from a woman aged 18 to 35 in good health.

The chain recombines TRBV28 with TRBJ2-5; either TRBD1 or TRBD2 may fit D (6 bases each). V was clipped by 4 bases and J by 0 bases, with 15 bases between them. The V gene's germline CDR1 is MDHEN and CDR2 SYDVKM. The CDR3 is 16 residues long. The CDR3 spells CASSSGGTPNQETQYF. CDR3 bases: TGTGCCAGCAGTTCAGGCGGGACACCTAACCAAGAGACCCAGTACTTC. Using reference TRBV28 and TRBJ2-5 for the parts outside the CDR3, the full variable domain is DVKVTQSSRYLVKRTGEKVFLECVQDMDHENMFWYRQDPGLGLRLIYFSYDVKMKEKGDIPEGYSVSREKKERFSLILESASTNQTSMYLCASSSGGTPNQETQYFGPGTRLLVL.

This clone was seen more than once but under ten times. The rearrangement uses TRBV14 and TRBJ2-7, with D unresolved. V gave up 2 bases and J gave up 1 base, with 9 bases separating them. The germline gives CDR1 SGHDN, CDR2 FVKESK. This CDR3 is built from 14 residues. In nucleotides, the CDR3 is TGTGCCAGCAGCCAACAAATGAAGTCCTACGAGCAGTACTTC. It is translated as CASSQQMKSYEQYF. The whole variable domain, filled in from reference TRBV14 and TRBJ2-7, reads EAGVTQFPSHSVIEKGQTVTLRCDPISGHDNLYWYRRVMGKEIKFLLHFVKESKQDESGMPNNRFLAERTGGTYSTLKVQPAELEDSGVYFCASSQQMKSYEQYFGPGTRLTVT.

The CDR3 sequence: CASSSPGDTQYF. For the CDR3, the DNA is TGTGCCAGCAGCTCACCAGGAGATACGCAGTATTTT. The chain couples TRBV7-9 to TRBJ2-3; D call uncertain. The germline V gene encodes CDR1 SEHNR and CDR2 FQNEAQ (reference sequence). V lost 4 bases, J lost 5 bases, and 7 bases lay in between. CDR3 length: 12 amino acids.

V is TRBV4-2 and J is TRBJ1-2, with a possible D match to TRBD1 (6 bases). With 0 bases removed from V and 8 bases from J, the gap between germline ends came to 10 bases. The CDR3 extends over 13 amino acids. Germline CDR1 LGHNA, CDR2 YNFKEQ. CDR3 sequence reads: CASSQETGKGYTF. As DNA, the CDR3 is TGTGCCAGCAGCCAAGAAACAGGGAAGGGCTACACCTTC.

The chain recombines TRBV28 with TRBJ1-2; the D gene is possibly TRBD1 (6 bases). This CDR3 is built from 13 residues. V gave up 4 bases and J gave up 8 bases, with 14 bases separating them. Germline V gene data show CDR1 as MDHEN and CDR2 as SYDVKM. The CDR3 DNA reads TGTGCCAGCAGTTCCAAAACAGGGCGCGGCTACACCTTC. It codes for CASSSKTGRGYTF.

The V call is TRBV13, the J call TRBJ2-5; D gene uncertain. The CDR3 totals 16 residues. Germline V CDR1 and CDR2: PRHDT, FYEKMQ (reference sequence). V was shortened by 1 base and J by 3 bases, with 15 bases between the two germline ends. Here the CDR3 reads CASSLVVRSEKETQYF. CDR3 DNA: TGTGCCAGCAGCTTAGTCGTCAGATCGGAAAAAGAGACCCAGTACTTC.

This sequence joins TRBV25-1 and TRBJ2-2; the D is unclear. The CDR3 length is 15 residues. Trimming stripped 6 bases from V and 2 bases from J, with 13 bases between. From germline, CDR1 is MGHDK and CDR2 SYGVNS. CDR3 loop: CASRVGHLNTGELFF. CDR3 bases: TGTGCCAGCAGAGTAGGGCACCTCAACACCGGGGAGCTGTTTTTT. Looking up the rest from reference TRBV25-1 and TRBJ2-2 gives the full variable domain: EADIYQTPRYLVIGTGKKITLECSQTMGHDKMYWYQQDPGMELHLIHYSYGVNSTEKGDLSSESTVSRIRTEHFPLTLESARPSHTSQYLCASRVGHLNTGELFFGEGSRLTVL.

The chain uses TRBV6-1 and TRBJ2-2; no definite D call. Trimming removed 5 bases from V and 2 bases from J, with 9 bases in between. From germline, CDR1 is MNHNS and CDR2 SASEGT. CDR3 length: 14 amino acids. CDR3 sequence reads: CASSNQENTGELFF. In nucleotides, the CDR3 is TGTGCCAGCAGTAATCAAGAAAACACCGGGGAGCTGTTTTTT.

The rearrangement joins TRBV9 to TRBJ2-1, with 8 positions matching TRBD2. From germline, CDR1 is SGDLS and CDR2 YYNGEE. V lost 3 bases, J lost 9 bases, and 8 bases stayed unmatched. The CDR3 spans 14 residues. CDR3 in amino acids: CASSAEAGAGEQFF. CDR3 in DNA: TGTGCCAGCAGCGCTGAAGCGGGAGCCGGTGAGCAGTTCTTC.

This clone was counted only a few times. The chain combines TRBV11-3 with TRBJ2-3, with 8 bases fitting TRBD1. The CDR3 contains 13 residues. V was clipped by 5 bases and J by 4 bases; unmatched bases: 2. In germline, CDR1 is SGHNT, CDR2 YENEEA. This chain's CDR3 is CASSPDRADTQYF. The CDR3 DNA reads TGTGCCAGCAGCCCGGACAGGGCAGATACGCAGTATTTT.

Only a few counts were recorded for this clone. This chain connects TRBV7-9 to TRBJ2-7, with 8 bases aligning to TRBD2. The CDR3 spans 14 residues. The V and J ends lost 3 bases and 7 bases, in that order; junction bases with no gene match: 8. Per the germline V gene, CDR1 is SEHNR and CDR2 is FQNEAQ (reference sequence). The CDR3 DNA is TGTGCCAGCAGCTTCCCGGGAGGGCCGAGAGAGCAGTACTTC. Its translation: CASSFPGGPREQYF.

The chain joins TRBV15 to TRBJ2-1, with 7 bases fitting TRBD2. V lost 1 base, J lost 6 bases, and 9 bases stayed unmatched. CDR3 length: 16 amino acids. Germline-derived CDR1 and CDR2 are LNHNV and YYDKDF (reference sequence). CDR3 protein: CATSRVRGVPSNEQFF. Here the CDR3 DNA reads TGTGCCACCAGCAGAGTCCGGGGGGTCCCCTCCAATGAGCAGTTCTTC.

With respect to this clone: Other DNA sequences in the sample encode the same CDR3. V and J are TRBV29-1 and TRBJ2-7; D possibly corresponds to TRBD1 (5 bases). The germline gives CDR1 SQVTM, CDR2 ANQGSEA. CDR3 length: 11 amino acids. V dropped 4 bases and J dropped 3 bases, with 7 bases sitting between them. The CDR3 loop reads CSVGQNYEQYF. As DNA, the CDR3 is TGCAGCGTTGGACAGAACTACGAGCAGTACTTC.

The V and J genes are TRBV9 and TRBJ1-2; D is unclear. The germline V and J ends were trimmed by 0 bases and 3 bases, with 21 bases remaining between them. Germline CDR1 reads SGDLS; CDR2 reads YYNGEE. This CDR3 comprises 18 residues. CDR3 amino acids: CASSVGRVGNEAHYGYTF. CDR3 DNA: TGTGCCAGCAGCGTAGGTCGGGTGGGTAACGAGGCCCACTATGGCTACACCTTC.

The sample holds a few counts of this clone. V and J are TRBV5-1 and TRBJ2-2; the match to TRBD1 covers 8 bases. The CDR3 runs 16 residues. With 6 bases clipped from V and 6 bases from J, the junction kept 13 bases outside the gene matches. Germline V gene lookup returns CDR1 SGHRS and CDR2 YFSETQ. DNA of the CDR3: TGCGCCAGCACCTCAGGGGCCAGGGGGCAGTCCGGGGAGCTGTTTTTT. This gives the protein CASTSGARGQSGELFF. The entire variable domain, with the rest obtained from reference TRBV5-1 and TRBJ2-2, is as follows: KAGVTQTPRYLIKTRGQQVTLSCSPISGHRSVSWYQQTPGQGLQFLFEYFSETQRNKGNFPGRFSGRQFSNSRSEMNVSTLELGDSALYLCASTSGARGQSGELFFGEGSRLTVL.

Notes on this clone: One junction end disagrees with the germline gene, perhaps due to a read error. The chain links TRBV29-1 to TRBJ2-5; D perhaps matches TRBD2 (7 bases). The CDR3 length is 15 residues. Germline lookup yields CDR1 SQVTM and CDR2 ANQGSEA. CDR3 coding DNA: TGCAGCGTAGTGAGGTTTGGGGGGGCACAAGGGACCCAGTACTTC. It encodes CSVVRFGGAQGTQYF.

This clone was seen only a few times. The chain has TRBV29-1 and TRBJ2-7; 7 bases map to TRBD1. The CDR3 extends over 13 amino acids. The ends lost 4 bases at V and 7 bases at J; junction bases unmatched: 10. Germline V lookup: CDR1 SQVTM, CDR2 ANQGSEA. CDR3 sequence: CSVGPTGMGEQYF. The CDR3 DNA reads as TGCAGCGTTGGGCCGACAGGGATGGGGGAGCAGTACTTC.

Only a few counts were recorded for this clone. The V call is TRBV28, the J call TRBJ1-1, with D uncertain. V lost 3 bases, J lost 1 base, and 6 bases lay in between. Germline V gives CDR1 MDHEN, CDR2 SYDVKM. The CDR3 is made up of 13 amino acids. The CDR3 spells CASSLGPNTEAFF. The CDR3 coding sequence is TGTGCCAGCAGTTTGGGCCCGAACACTGAAGCTTTCTTT. The complete variable domain, with remaining parts taken from reference TRBV28 and TRBJ1-1, reads DVKVTQSSRYLVKRTGEKVFLECVQDMDHENMFWYRQDPGLGLRLIYFSYDVKMKEKGDIPEGYSVSREKKERFSLILESASTNQTSMYLCASSLGPNTEAFFGQGTRLTVV.

This rearrangement joins TRBV7-2 to TRBJ2-3; D is perhaps TRBD1 (5 bases). V was shortened by 5 bases and J by 4 bases, with 10 bases between the two germline ends. The CDR3 totals 13 residues. Germline assignment: CDR1 SGHTA and CDR2 FQGNSA. CDR3 DNA sequence: TGTGCCAGCAGCGTACGGACACCAGATACGCAGTATTTT. Amino acid sequence: CASSVRTPDTQYF.

The chain combines TRBV7-2 with TRBJ2-3; a possible D gene is TRBD1 (6 bases). The germline V gene has CDR1 SGHTA and CDR2 FQGNSA. V lost 4 bases and J lost 2, with 16 bases in between. The CDR3 extends over 16 amino acids. The CDR3 protein is CASSSFPRGSTDTQYF. CDR3 sequence (DNA): TGTGCCAGCAGCTCCTTCCCGAGGGGGTCCACAGATACGCAGTATTTT.

This clone occurred a few times. The genes are TRBV7-9 and TRBJ2-1; the D is unclear. Trimming took off 3 bases at V and 6 bases at J, with 9 bases between the two ends. Germline V gives CDR1 SEHNR, CDR2 FQNEAQ (reference sequence). The CDR3 totals 13 residues. The CDR3 reads CASSFPPRNEQFF. Here the CDR3 DNA reads TGTGCCAGCAGCTTCCCCCCACGCAATGAGCAGTTCTTC.

CDR3 sequence reads: CASSGTGASYEQYF. Here the CDR3 DNA reads TGTGCCAGCAGCGGGACAGGGGCTTCCTACGAGCAGTACTTC. This chain links TRBV5-4 with TRBJ2-7, with 10 bases aligning to TRBD1. Germline-derived CDR1 and CDR2 are SGHNT and YYREEE (reference sequence). The CDR3 totals 14 residues. V was pared by 4 bases and J by 1 base, with 2 bases of the junction left unmatched.

J is TRBJ2-7 and V is TRBV6-5; TRBD1 aligns across 7 bases. This CDR3 region has 14 residues. The junction had 4 bases not matched to a gene; V was cut back by 2 bases and J by 3 bases. Germline V gene lookup returns CDR1 MNHEY and CDR2 SVGAGI. CDR3 in amino acids: CASSYRDRFYEQYF. The CDR3 region has the DNA TGTGCCAGCAGTTACCGGGACAGATTCTACGAGCAGTACTTC.

This chain connects TRBV5-1 to TRBJ2-3; 7 bases align to TRBD1. The CDR3 consists of 13 residues. J gave up 5 bases and V 6 bases, and 6 bases lay outside the gene matches. In germline, CDR1 is SGHRS, CDR2 YFSETQ. The CDR3 bases are TGCGCCAGCAAATTTCAGGGGGAAGATACGCAGTATTTT. As protein: CASKFQGEDTQYF.

This clone occurred a few times. V usage is TRBV7-3 and J usage is TRBJ2-7; no reliable D call. CDR1 and CDR2 from the germline V gene are SGHTA and FQGTGA. V was pared by 2 bases and J by 0 bases, with 5 bases between. There are 13 residues in the CDR3. This CDR3 reads CASSLGPSYEQYF. CDR3 coding DNA: TGTGCCAGCAGCTTAGGGCCCTCCTACGAGCAGTACTTC. The complete variable domain, with remaining parts taken from reference TRBV7-3 and TRBJ2-7, reads GAGVSQTPSNKVTEKGKYVELRCDPISGHTALYWYRQSLGQGPEFLIYFQGTGAADDSGLPNDRFFAVRPEGSVSTLKIQRTERGDSAVYLCASSLGPSYEQYFGPGTRLTVT.

The rearrangement uses TRBV7-2 and TRBJ2-4, with D hard to call. V lost 1 base and J lost 10, with 8 bases in between. Germline V lookup: CDR1 SGHTA, CDR2 FQGNSA. There are 12 residues in the CDR3. The CDR3 DNA follows: TGTGCCAGCAGCTTAGAAGGTACAATTCAGTACTTC. This encodes CASSLEGTIQYF.

This sequence joins TRBV6-1 and TRBJ1-1; D is perhaps TRBD1 (6 bases). There are 17 residues in the CDR3. The V end lost 4 bases, the J end lost 5 bases, and 23 bases lay between the germline ends. Germline lookup yields CDR1 MNHNS and CDR2 SASEGT. CDR3 DNA: TGTGCCAGCAGTGTCCGGGGGTGGGGGGCCGACCGGACTGAAGCTTTCTTT. Encoded protein: CASSVRGWGADRTEAFF.

The V gene is TRBV6-5, the J gene TRBJ2-7, with 8 bases that match TRBD2. The CDR3 covers 15 residues. The germline V gene has CDR1 MNHEY and CDR2 SVGAGI. After removal of 6 bases from V and 2 bases from J, the junction contained 9 bases not matched to a gene. Here the CDR3 reads CASRRSGSTTYEQYF. The CDR3 coding sequence is TGTGCCAGCAGAAGGAGCGGGAGTACTACCTACGAGCAGTACTTC.

The CDR3 sequence is CASSKDSLNYGYTF. CDR3 nucleotides: TGTGCCAGCAGTAAAGACAGCCTGAACTATGGCTACACCTTC. V gene TRBV28 combines with J gene TRBJ1-2, with D perhaps matching TRBD1 (5 bases). The germline V and J ends were trimmed by 5 bases and 2 bases, with 12 bases remaining between them. Germline CDR1 is MDHEN and CDR2 is SYDVKM. The CDR3 is made up of 14 amino acids.